This record covers a single T cell receptor (beta chain). Its antigen remains unknown. This sample is part of a study of T cell responses to AZD1222 COVID-19 vaccine. Study-wide findings and caveats: Distributed over spike, vaccine-associated CD4 TCRs predominated at 160-218 and 743-854. Donors skewed white British and female; clonal diversity was possibly underestimated. The breadth and depth of Spike-specific TCRs increased once two AZD1222 doses had been given.

Clones were read by immunoSEQ multiplex PCR, and TCRdb kept only the in-frame ones, dropping some. Of 100,000 to 150,000 clones listed, just over 90% are singletons. Trimming took 7 bases from V and 5 from J; bases not matched to a gene: 10. CDR3 size: 15 residues. The germline V gene has CDR1 KGHDR and CDR2 SFDVKD. This chain uses TRBV24-1 with TRBJ2-1; 7 positions agree with TRBD2. The clonotype was recovered from an adult who received the AZD1222 COVID-19 vaccine. The sequences come from peripheral blood, collected 28 days after the second AZD1222 dose. CDR3 sequence (DNA): TGTGCCACCAGGGTCGGCGGGAGTGAAAACAATGAGCAGTTCTTC. It translates to CATRVGGSENNEQFF.